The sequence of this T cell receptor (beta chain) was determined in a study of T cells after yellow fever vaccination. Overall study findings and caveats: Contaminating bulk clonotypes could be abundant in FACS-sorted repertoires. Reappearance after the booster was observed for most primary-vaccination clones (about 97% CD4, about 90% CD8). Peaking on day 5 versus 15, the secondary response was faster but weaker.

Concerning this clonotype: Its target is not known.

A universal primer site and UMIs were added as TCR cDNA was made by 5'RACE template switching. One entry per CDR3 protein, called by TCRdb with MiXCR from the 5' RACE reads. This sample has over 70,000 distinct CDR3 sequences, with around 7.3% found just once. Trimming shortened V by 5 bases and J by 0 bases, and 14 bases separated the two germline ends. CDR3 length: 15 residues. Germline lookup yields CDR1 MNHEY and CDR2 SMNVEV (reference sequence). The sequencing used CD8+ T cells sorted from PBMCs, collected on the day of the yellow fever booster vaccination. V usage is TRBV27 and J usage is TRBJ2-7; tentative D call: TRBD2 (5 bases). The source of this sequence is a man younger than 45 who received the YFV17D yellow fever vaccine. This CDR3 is CASSPSADSSYEQYF. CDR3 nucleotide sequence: TGTGCCAGCAGTCCTTCAGCGGATTCCTCCTACGAGCAGTACTTC.